This T cell receptor beta chain was observed in a study of T cell responses to AZD1222 COVID-19 vaccine. Study findings and constraints: Repertoire sampling happened only post peak T cell response. White British ancestry dominated among donors, who included more females, and clonal diversity was possibly underestimated.

The J segment lost 4 bases and the V segment lost 5 bases, leaving 20 bases of the junction unmatched. There are 18 residues in the CDR3. CDR1 and CDR2 (germline): SGHTS, YDEGEE. With regard to this clone: Its antigen remains unknown.

TCRdb's table, derived via immunoSEQ multiplex PCR, lists solely in-frame clones and lacks some. The sample includes over 100,000 clones, over 90% of them seen just once. This TCR derives from an adult in good health. The sample in question was peripheral blood, obtained on day 0 of AZD1222 vaccination. The rearrangement links TRBV5-8 to TRBJ2-5, with 7 bases lining up with TRBD2. The CDR3 loop is CASRGGLVASGYRETQYF. DNA of the CDR3: TGTGCCAGCAGGGGGGGGTTAGTGGCTAGCGGATACCGAGAGACCCAGTACTTC.